The TCR beta chain described here comes from a study of metastatic and nonmetastatic thyroid tumors. Study details: Comparison of repertoires was carried out across blood and tumor or nodule tissue from malignant and benign thyroid patients. General study points: It was reportedly found that TCR beta diversity was significantly higher in malignant thyroid tumors than in benign nodules, a difference seen in both blood and tumor samples.

Per the original methods: Construction of a distant-metastasis classifier for papillary thyroid cancer relied on CDR3 differences across clinicopathological groups. Using MiXCR, TCRdb reanalyzed the PCR reads. The V and J calls were not made by the authors but by TCRdb's processing. The table has about 34,000 clones, roughly 36% seen once. This clone was found a few times. The antigen remains undetermined. There were no patients who had received any treatment before thyroid surgery. CDR1 and CDR2 (germline): DFQATT, SNEGSKA (reference sequence). Trimming removed 4 bases from V and 4 bases from J; junction bases left unmatched: 5. The CDR3 has 14 residues.

This sequence joins TRBV20-1 and TRBJ1-2; TRBD1 aligns across 11 bases. Input material: tumor tissue. The receptor was derived from a female donor with papillary thyroid cancer or a benign thyroid nodule (not recorded which). Some clones in this sample may be carry-over from other donors' samples. The CDR3 sequence is CSANGQGARYGYTF. The CDR3 DNA is TGCAGTGCTAATGGACAGGGGGCGCGCTATGGCTACACCTTC.